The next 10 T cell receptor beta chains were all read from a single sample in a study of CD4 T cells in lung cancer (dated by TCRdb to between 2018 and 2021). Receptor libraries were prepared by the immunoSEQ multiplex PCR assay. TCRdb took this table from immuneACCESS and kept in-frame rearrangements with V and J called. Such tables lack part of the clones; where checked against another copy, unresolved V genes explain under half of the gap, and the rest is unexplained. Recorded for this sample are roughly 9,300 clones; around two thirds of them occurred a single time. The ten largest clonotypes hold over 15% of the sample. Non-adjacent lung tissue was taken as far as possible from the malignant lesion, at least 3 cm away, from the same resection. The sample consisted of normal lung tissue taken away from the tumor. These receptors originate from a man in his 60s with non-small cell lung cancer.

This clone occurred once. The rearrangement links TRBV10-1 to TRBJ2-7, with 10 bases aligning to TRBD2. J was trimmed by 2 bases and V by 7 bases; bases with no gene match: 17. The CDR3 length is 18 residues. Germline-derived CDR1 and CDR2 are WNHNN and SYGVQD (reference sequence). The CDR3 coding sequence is TGCGCCAGCACCCATGGGACTAGCGACGTAACAGGGACCTACGAGCAGTACTTC. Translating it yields CASTHGTSDVTGTYEQYF.

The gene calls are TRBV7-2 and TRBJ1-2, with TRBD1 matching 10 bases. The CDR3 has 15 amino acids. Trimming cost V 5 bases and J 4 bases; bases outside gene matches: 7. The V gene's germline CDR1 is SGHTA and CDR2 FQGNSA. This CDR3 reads CASSPGQGEIYGYTF. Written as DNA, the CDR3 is TGTGCCAGCAGCCCAGGACAGGGGGAGATCTATGGCTACACCTTC.

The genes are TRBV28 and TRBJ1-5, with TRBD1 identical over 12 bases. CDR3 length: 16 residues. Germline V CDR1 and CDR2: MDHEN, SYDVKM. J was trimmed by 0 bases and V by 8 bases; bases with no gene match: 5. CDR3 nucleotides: TGTGCCAGCGGGACAGGGGGCTTCGGTAGCAATCAGCCCCAGCATTTT. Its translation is CASGTGGFGSNQPQHF.

The CDR3 loop is CASSFEWGGNQPQHF. CDR3 DNA sequence: TGCGCCAGCAGTTTTGAATGGGGCGGCAATCAGCCCCAGCATTTT. The chain combines TRBV5-1 with TRBJ1-5; D may be TRBD1 (5 bases). CDR1 is SGHRS and CDR2 is YFSETQ in the germline V gene. The V end was cut by 5 bases, the J end by 2 bases, with 14 bases between. The CDR3 extends over 15 amino acids.

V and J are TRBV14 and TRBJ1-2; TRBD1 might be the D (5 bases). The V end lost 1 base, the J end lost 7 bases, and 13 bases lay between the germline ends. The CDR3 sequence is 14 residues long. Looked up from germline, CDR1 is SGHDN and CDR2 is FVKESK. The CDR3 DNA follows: TGTGCCAGCAGCCAAGCTCTTGGGGGGATTGGCTACACCTTC. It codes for CASSQALGGIGYTF.

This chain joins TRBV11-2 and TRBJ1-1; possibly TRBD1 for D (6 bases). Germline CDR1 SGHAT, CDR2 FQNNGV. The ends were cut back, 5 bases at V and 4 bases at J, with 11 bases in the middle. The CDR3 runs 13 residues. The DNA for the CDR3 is TGTGCCAGCAGCCCTTACAGGGCCACTGAAGCTTTCTTT. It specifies CASSPYRATEAFF.

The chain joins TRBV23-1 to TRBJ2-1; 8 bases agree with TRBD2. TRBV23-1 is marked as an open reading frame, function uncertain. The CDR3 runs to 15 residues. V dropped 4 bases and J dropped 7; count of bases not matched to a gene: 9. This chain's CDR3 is CASSLRGAGENEQFF. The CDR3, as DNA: TGCGCCAGCAGTCTGCGGGGGGCGGGGGAGAATGAGCAGTTCTTC.

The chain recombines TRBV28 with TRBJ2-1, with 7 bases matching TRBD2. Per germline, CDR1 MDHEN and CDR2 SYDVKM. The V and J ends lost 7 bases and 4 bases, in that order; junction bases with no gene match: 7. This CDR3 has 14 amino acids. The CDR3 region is CASTRQGGYNEQFF. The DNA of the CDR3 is TGTGCCAGCACGAGGCAGGGAGGGTACAATGAGCAGTTCTTC.

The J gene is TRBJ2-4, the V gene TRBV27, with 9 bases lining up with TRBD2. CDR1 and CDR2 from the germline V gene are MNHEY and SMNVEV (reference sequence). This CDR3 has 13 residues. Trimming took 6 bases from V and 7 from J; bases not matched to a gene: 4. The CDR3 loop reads CASRTSGGNIQYF. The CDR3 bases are TGTGCCAGCAGGACTAGCGGAGGGAACATTCAGTACTTC.

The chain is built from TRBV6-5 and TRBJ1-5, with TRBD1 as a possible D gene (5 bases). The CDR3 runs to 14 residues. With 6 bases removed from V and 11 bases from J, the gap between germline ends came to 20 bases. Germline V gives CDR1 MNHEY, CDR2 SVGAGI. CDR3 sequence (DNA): TGTGCCAGCAGCCTCGGAGTCGGTTCGGGGGCCCAGCATTTT. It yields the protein CASSLGVGSGAQHF.